Here is one T cell receptor beta chain with its context. This clone was counted between two and nine times. Its specific antigen is unknown. No qualities accompany the bases; no much larger clone lies one base away. Taken from cysteine to phenylalanine, the CDR3 has 13 residues. The sequence is cut down to CDR3 DNA, 39 bases in frame from base 1. Taken from the germline V gene (reference sequence), the CDR1 and CDR2 loops are WNHNN and SYGVQD. V drops 7 bases and J drops 10 bases, leaving 14 bases in between. Whole blood was collected in K2EDTA tubes by collaborating institutions according to the institutions' own protocols. Collaborator samples were shipped for TCRbeta analysis as frozen whole blood, isolated PBMCs, or DNA extracted from either sample type. The data were taken from a study of blood T cell repertoires in COVID-19 (dated by TCRdb to the early 2020s). Notes on the research overall: Samples from collaborators originated in the United States, Italy and Spain and spanned both the acute and convalescent phases of COVID-19. The prospective study material was composed of cDNA or gDNA derived from T cells, B-cell-depleted T cells, or PBMCs. Deeply sampled blood TCRbeta repertoires from subjects exposed to, actively infected with, or recovered from COVID-19 were included in the dataset. A freely available public database, intended as a resource for researchers studying the immune response to SARS-CoV-2, is where the repertoires were released. Samples came from the ongoing ImmuneRACE study (first 160 participants) plus 1,254 subjects from 6 global collaborators. The sample metadata nearly always contained a de-identified subject ID, COVID-19 status, age in years and sex. Where HLA class I and class II types were available, the types were taken from metadata supplied by the sample provider, not from assay-based typing. The full study reports these points: Clinical and demographic metadata were provided uncurated, with the amount varying by source and participant.

TCRbeta CDR3 regions were amplified from genomic DNA by means of the immunoSEQ Assay, a bias-controlled multiplex PCR. Turning to the authors' computational methods: The number of nucleated cells in each sample was estimated by amplification of reference gene primers within the assay. Sequence reads were collapsed and filtered to measure the absolute abundance of every unique TCRbeta CDR3 rearrangement. For each sample, productive Simpson clonality was calculated as the square root of Simpson's diversity index across productive rearrangements. Sourced from immuneACCESS, this table was stored by TCRdb with only in-frame sequences that have V and J called. A share of the clones is absent; for the studies checked, an unresolved V gene accounts for under half, and the remainder has no known explanation. From that table come the V and J calls and clone size; the DNA was used to work out D and trimming. Within this sample are about 61,000 clones, with about nine tenths of them counted one time only. Of the sample, about 8.1% is held by the ten largest clones.

The sequence joins TRBV10-1 to TRBJ1-6; the D gene assignment is ambiguous. The origin of this receptor is a human donor in a cohort sampled during active COVID-19. Sequencing was carried out using peripheral blood. At the DNA level, the sequence is TGCGCCAGCACAGACCGACCGGGGTCACCCCTCCACTTT. It specifies CASTDRPGSPLHF.